One and the same sample provided the 31 T cell receptor beta chains below, sequenced in a study of monozygotic twins with inflammatory bowel disease. TCRdb processed the 5' RACE reads again and assigns one entry to each CDR3 protein, with no DNA. The listing contains fewer than 450,000 distinct CDR3 sequences. Specimen: blood. Receptors were obtained from a human donor with ulcerative colitis or Crohn's disease, or a healthy co-twin of an affected twin (not recorded which).

This chain connects TRBV5-1 to TRBJ1-4; the D call of TRBD1 rests on TCRdb alone, since no DNA is present to check it. In germline, CDR1 is SGHRS, CDR2 YFSETQ. This CDR3 spans 16 amino acids. The CDR3 region is CASSVRDRATNEKLFF.

V is TRBV18 and J is TRBJ1-1; the D call of TRBD1 rests on TCRdb alone, since no DNA is present to check it. This CDR3 is built from 16 residues. Germline V CDR1 and CDR2: KGHSH, LQKENI. CDR3 amino acids: CASSPDRRGVNTEAFF.

The genes are TRBV12-3 or TRBV12-4 and TRBJ2-5. CDR3 size: 12 residues. The CDR3 sequence: CASSLRQETQYF.

This chain connects TRBV11-2 to TRBJ2-3; the TCRdb call, TRBD2, lacks DNA for checking. The germline gives CDR1 SGHAT, CDR2 FQNNGV. This CDR3 comprises 18 residues. This chain's CDR3 is CASSPPGLAGGLTDTQYF.

This chain joins TRBV12-3 or TRBV12-4 and TRBJ1-1; TCRdb proposes TRBD1, but this gene call is untestable without DNA. This CDR3 has 16 residues. The CDR3 loop reads CASSLGPGPQGTEAFF.

The V and J genes are TRBV6-2 or TRBV6-3 and TRBJ1-6; TCRdb calls TRBD1, which cannot be checked without DNA. CDR1 and CDR2 from the germline V gene are MNHEY and SVGEGT. The CDR3 runs to 12 residues. The CDR3 sequence: CASSYSPGALHF.

This rearrangement joins TRBV7-9 to TRBJ1-4; TCRdb's assignment of TRBD1 cannot be checked, as there is no DNA. Germline CDR1 SEHNR, CDR2 FQNEAQ (reference sequence). CDR3 size: 16 residues. The chain's CDR3 is CASSPPGGITNEKLFF.

This rearrangement joins TRBV13 to TRBJ2-2. CDR1 is PRHDT and CDR2 is FYEKMQ in the germline V gene (reference sequence). The CDR3 length is 15 residues. The CDR3: CASSSMTENTGELFF.

The chain carries TRBV11-2 and TRBJ2-7; lacking DNA, the TRBD1 call made by TCRdb goes unchecked. CDR1 is SGHAT and CDR2 is FQNNGV in the germline V gene. The CDR3 consists of 15 residues. The CDR3 sequence is CASSLGGTGGVGQYF. Combining the CDR3 with reference TRBV11-2 and TRBJ2-7 gives the whole variable domain EAGVAQSPRYKIIEKRQSVAFWCNPISGHATLYWYQQILGQGPKLLIQFQNNGVVDDSQLPKDRFSAERLKGVDSTLKIQPAKLEDSAVYLCASSLGGTGGVGQYFGPGTRLTVT.

The chain recombines TRBV20-1 with TRBJ2-2. In germline, CDR1 is DFQATT, CDR2 SNEGSKA (reference sequence). This CDR3 is 12 amino acids long. Here the CDR3 reads CSARDQYGELFF.

The rearrangement uses TRBV24-1 and TRBJ2-2. CDR1 and CDR2 from the germline V gene are KGHDR and SFDVKD. The CDR3 is made up of 13 amino acids. The chain's CDR3 is CATSDPDTGELFF.

The rearrangement uses TRBV30 and TRBJ2-1; TCRdb lists TRBD2, though no DNA is available to test this call. This CDR3 is built from 15 residues. Germline CDR1 and CDR2: GTSNPN and SVGIG (reference sequence). The chain's CDR3 is CAWSVFPARYNEQFF. The full variable domain, in which reference TRBV30 and TRBJ2-1 provide the parts outside the CDR3, is SQTIHQWPATLVQPVGSPLSLECTVEGTSNPNLYWYRQAAGRGLQLLFYSVGIGQISSEVPQNLSASRPQDRQFILSSKKLLLSDSGFYLCAWSVFPARYNEQFFGPGTRLTVL.

The chain combines TRBV19 with TRBJ1-1. The CDR3 runs to 14 residues. In germline, CDR1 is LNHDA, CDR2 SQIVND (reference sequence). The CDR3 sequence is CASMSWLPDTEAFF. Variable domain in full (rest from reference TRBV19 and TRBJ1-1): DGGITQSPKYLFRKEGQNVTLSCEQNLNHDAMYWYRQDPGQGLRLIYYSQIVNDFQKGDIAEGYSVSREKKESFPLTVTSAQKNPTAFYLCASMSWLPDTEAFFGQGTRLTVV.

V is TRBV6-5 and J is TRBJ1-5; lacking DNA, the TRBD1 call made by TCRdb goes unchecked. The CDR3 loop spans 13 amino acids. The V gene's germline CDR1 is MNHEY and CDR2 SVGAGI. The CDR3 region is CASSYFPGRPQHF.

The CDR3 protein is CATSRDRYNEQFF. The J gene is TRBJ2-1, the V gene TRBV24-1; the D gene TCRdb calls, TRBD1, cannot be checked with no DNA. Germline assignment: CDR1 KGHDR and CDR2 SFDVKD. The CDR3 contains 13 residues.

J is TRBJ2-7 and V is TRBV7-2. Germline loops: CDR1 SGHTA, CDR2 FQGNSA. The CDR3 extends over 13 amino acids. The CDR3 loop reads CASSLQLTYEQYF.

The J gene is TRBJ1-1, the V gene TRBV4-1. The CDR3 consists of 21 residues. Germline values: CDR1 MGHRA, CDR2 YSYEKL. The CDR3 protein is CASSQDPYWGTRGDRRVQAFF.

The CDR3 protein is CASSLRYFGLQETQYF. The rearrangement uses TRBV27 and TRBJ2-5. This CDR3 has 16 amino acids. Germline-derived CDR1 and CDR2 are MNHEY and SMNVEV (reference sequence).

The rearrangement links TRBV20-1 to TRBJ2-7. The CDR3 covers 12 residues. Germline V CDR1 and CDR2: DFQATT, SNEGSKA (reference sequence). The CDR3 sequence is CSAVTSSYEQYF.

The chain employs TRBV29-1 and TRBJ1-6; as DNA is missing, the TRBD1 call by TCRdb cannot be tested. CDR3 length: 16 residues. CDR1 is SQVTM, CDR2 ANQGSEA, per germline. The CDR3: CSAGQGKGIYNSPLHF. The whole variable domain, remainder taken from reference TRBV29-1 and TRBJ1-6, is SAVISQKPSRDICQRGTSLTIQCQVDSQVTMMFWYRQQPGQSLTLIATANQGSEATYESGFVIDKFPISRPNLTFSTLTVSNMSPEDSSIYLCSAGQGKGIYNSPLHFGNGTRLTVT.

The chain's CDR3 is CASSQDLTGYNSPLHF. The chain joins TRBV4-3 to TRBJ1-6; checking the TCRdb D call of TRBD1 is not possible without DNA. The germline gives CDR1 LGHNA, CDR2 YSLEER. The CDR3 loop spans 16 amino acids.

The V gene is TRBV5-1, the J gene TRBJ2-5; TCRdb designates TRBD1, a call that cannot be tested without DNA. This CDR3 spans 14 amino acids. Germline V gene data show CDR1 as SGHRS and CDR2 as YFSETQ. The CDR3 loop reads CASARGAEGETQYF.

The CDR3 protein is CASSLRGANGNTIYF. The V call is TRBV27, the J call TRBJ1-3. This CDR3 contains 15 residues. The germline gives CDR1 MNHEY, CDR2 SMNVEV (reference sequence).

J is TRBJ2-3 and V is TRBV4-3. Germline-derived CDR1 and CDR2 are LGHNA and YSLEER. The CDR3 has 15 residues. The CDR3 here is CASSLVRKFSDTQHF.

The chain is built from TRBV20-1 and TRBJ1-2; there is no DNA to check the TCRdb D call of TRBD1. Per germline, CDR1 DFQATT and CDR2 SNEGSKA (reference sequence). This CDR3 is 15 amino acids long. The CDR3 spells CSASGVGQGNYGYTF.

The CDR3 sequence is CASSYSGSRTSYEQYF. The rearrangement links TRBV6-5 to TRBJ2-7. Germline V lookup: CDR1 MNHEY, CDR2 SVGAGI. The CDR3 has 16 amino acids.

The V gene is TRBV5-1, the J gene TRBJ2-1; TCRdb selects TRBD2, and the lack of DNA leaves this call unchecked. Per germline, CDR1 SGHRS and CDR2 YFSETQ. The CDR3 is 15 residues long. Here the CDR3 reads CASSAGLETYNEQFF.

This CDR3 is CASSLARDKDSPLHF. The chain couples TRBV5-4 to TRBJ1-6; TCRdb indicates TRBD1, and absent DNA this call remains unverified. This CDR3 is 15 amino acids long. Germline V CDR1 and CDR2: SGHNT, YYREEE (reference sequence).

This sequence joins TRBV9 and TRBJ1-3. The CDR3 has 13 amino acids. Looked up from germline, CDR1 is SGDLS and CDR2 is YYNGEE. The CDR3 sequence: CASKEVAGNTIYF.

The V call is TRBV27, the J call TRBJ2-7; the D call from TCRdb, TRBD1, cannot be confirmed without DNA. This CDR3 has 15 amino acids. Germline CDR1 is MNHEY and CDR2 is SMNVEV (reference sequence). CDR3 region: CASSYQGTPGYEQYF.

This chain's CDR3 is CASRGTGVKETQYF. This chain links TRBV6-6 with TRBJ2-5; checking the TCRdb D call of TRBD1 is not possible without DNA. This CDR3 contains 14 residues. The V gene's germline CDR1 is MNHNY and CDR2 SVGAGI (reference sequence).